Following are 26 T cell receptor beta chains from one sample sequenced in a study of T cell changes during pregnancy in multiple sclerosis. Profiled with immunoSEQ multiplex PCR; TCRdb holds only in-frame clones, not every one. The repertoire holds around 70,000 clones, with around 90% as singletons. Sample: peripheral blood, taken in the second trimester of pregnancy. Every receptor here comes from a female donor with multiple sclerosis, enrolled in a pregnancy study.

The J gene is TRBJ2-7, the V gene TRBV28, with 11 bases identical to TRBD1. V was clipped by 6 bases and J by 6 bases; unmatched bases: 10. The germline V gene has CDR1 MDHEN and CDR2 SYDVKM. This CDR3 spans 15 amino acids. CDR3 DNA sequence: TGTGCCAGCAGGACCCTAACCGGGACAGGGGGCGAGCAGTACTTC. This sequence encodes CASRTLTGTGGEQYF.

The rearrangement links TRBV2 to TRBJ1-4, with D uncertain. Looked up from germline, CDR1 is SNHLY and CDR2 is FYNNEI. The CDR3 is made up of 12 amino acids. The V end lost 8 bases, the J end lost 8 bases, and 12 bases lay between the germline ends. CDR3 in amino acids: CASRSLGEKLFF. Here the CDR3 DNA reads TGTGCCAGCCGGAGTCTAGGCGAAAAACTGTTTTTT.

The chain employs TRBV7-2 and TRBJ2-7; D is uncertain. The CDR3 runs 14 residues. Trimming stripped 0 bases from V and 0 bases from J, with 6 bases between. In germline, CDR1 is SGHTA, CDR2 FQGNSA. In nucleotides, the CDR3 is TGTGCCAGCAGCTTAGCTCGGAGCTCCTACGAGCAGTACTTC. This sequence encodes CASSLARSSYEQYF.

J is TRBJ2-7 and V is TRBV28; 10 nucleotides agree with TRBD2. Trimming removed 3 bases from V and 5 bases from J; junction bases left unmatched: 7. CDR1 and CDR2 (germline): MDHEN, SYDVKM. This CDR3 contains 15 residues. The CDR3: CASSFEREGRDEQYF. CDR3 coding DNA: TGTGCCAGCAGTTTTGAGCGGGAGGGCCGTGACGAGCAGTACTTC.

CDR3 nucleotides: TGTGCCAGCAGCATCCGGGACAGGGGTCCAGATACGCAGTATTTT. This translates into CASSIRDRGPDTQYF. V and J are TRBV5-4 and TRBJ2-3; 10 bases fit TRBD1. The CDR3 length is 15 residues. Looked up from germline, CDR1 is SGHNT and CDR2 is YYREEE (reference sequence). The V and J ends lost 4 bases and 4 bases, in that order; junction bases with no gene match: 6. The whole variable domain, filled in from reference TRBV5-4 and TRBJ2-3, reads ETGVTQSPTHLIKTRGQQVTLRCSSQSGHNTVSWYQQALGQGPQFIFQYYREEENGRGNFPPRFSGLQFPNYSSELNVNALELDDSALYLCASSIRDRGPDTQYFGPGTRLTVL.

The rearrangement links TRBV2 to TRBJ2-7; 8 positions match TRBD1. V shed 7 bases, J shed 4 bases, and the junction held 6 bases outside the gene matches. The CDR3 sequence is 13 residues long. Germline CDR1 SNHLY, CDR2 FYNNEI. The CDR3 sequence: CASNRDRSYEQYF. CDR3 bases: TGTGCCAGCAATAGGGACAGGTCTTACGAGCAGTACTTC.

This CDR3 reads CASSPGQGATNEKLFF. In nucleotides, the CDR3 is TGTGCCAGCAGTCCGGGACAGGGAGCAACTAATGAAAAACTGTTTTTT. The chain couples TRBV6-6 to TRBJ1-4, with 9 bases matching TRBD1. V lost 5 bases to trimming and J lost 0 bases; unmatched junction nucleotides: 4. From germline, CDR1 is MNHNY and CDR2 SVGAGI (reference sequence). The CDR3 runs to 16 residues.

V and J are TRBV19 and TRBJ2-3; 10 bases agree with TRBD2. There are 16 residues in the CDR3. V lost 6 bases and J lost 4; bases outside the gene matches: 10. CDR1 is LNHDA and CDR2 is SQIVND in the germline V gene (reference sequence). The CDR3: CASRAIKREGPDTQYF. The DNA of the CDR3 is TGTGCCAGTAGGGCGATAAAGCGGGAGGGTCCAGATACGCAGTATTTT. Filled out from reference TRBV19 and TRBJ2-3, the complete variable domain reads DGGITQSPKYLFRKEGQNVTLSCEQNLNHDAMYWYRQDPGQGLRLIYYSQIVNDFQKGDIAEGYSVSREKKESFPLTVTSAQKNPTAFYLCASRAIKREGPDTQYFGPGTRLTVL.

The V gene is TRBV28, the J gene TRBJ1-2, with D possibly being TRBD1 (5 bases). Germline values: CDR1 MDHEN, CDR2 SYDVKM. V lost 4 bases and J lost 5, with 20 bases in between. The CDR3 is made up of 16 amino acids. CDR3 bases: TGTGCCAGCAGTTCGCTTTCCGGGACTTTGGTTTATGGCTACACCTTC. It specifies CASSSLSGTLVYGYTF.

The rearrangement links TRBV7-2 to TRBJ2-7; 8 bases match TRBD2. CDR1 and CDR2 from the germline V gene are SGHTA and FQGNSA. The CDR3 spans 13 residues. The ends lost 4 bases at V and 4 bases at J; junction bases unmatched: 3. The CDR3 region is CASSSGGGYEQYF. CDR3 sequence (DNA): TGTGCCAGCAGCTCGGGAGGGGGTTACGAGCAGTACTTC.

The chain's CDR3 is CASSPKGTTSRRGNEQFF. For the CDR3, the DNA is TGTGCCAGCAGCCCGAAGGGGACTACCTCTAGAAGGGGGAATGAGCAGTTCTTC. V usage is TRBV4-2 and J usage is TRBJ2-1, with D maybe TRBD2 (7 bases). CDR3 length equals 18 residues. Germline CDR1 is LGHNA and CDR2 is YNFKEQ. The V gene lost 4 bases and the J gene lost 7 bases, with 26 bases spanning the gap.

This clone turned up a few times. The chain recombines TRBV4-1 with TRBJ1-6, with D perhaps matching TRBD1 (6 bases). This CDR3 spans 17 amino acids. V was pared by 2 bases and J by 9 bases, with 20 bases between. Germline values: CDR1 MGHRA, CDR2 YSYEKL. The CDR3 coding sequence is TGCGCCAGCAGCCAACCCGGCGGGGGGGCGCGGAGTTCACCCCTCCACTTT. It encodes CASSQPGGGARSSPLHF.

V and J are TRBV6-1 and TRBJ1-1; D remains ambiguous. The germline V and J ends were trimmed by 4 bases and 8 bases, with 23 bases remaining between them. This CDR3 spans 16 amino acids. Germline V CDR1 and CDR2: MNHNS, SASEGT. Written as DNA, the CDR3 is TGTGCCAGCAGTGGGAGTTTCCTTCGACCTACTTCGGAAGCTTTCTTT. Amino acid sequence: CASSGSFLRPTSEAFF.

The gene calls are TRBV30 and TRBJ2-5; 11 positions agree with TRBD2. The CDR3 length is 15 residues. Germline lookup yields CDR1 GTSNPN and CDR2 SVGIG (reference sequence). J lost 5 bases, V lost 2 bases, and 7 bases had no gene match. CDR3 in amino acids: CAWSRASGGLETQYF. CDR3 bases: TGTGCCTGGAGTAGGGCTAGCGGGGGGTTGGAGACCCAGTACTTC.

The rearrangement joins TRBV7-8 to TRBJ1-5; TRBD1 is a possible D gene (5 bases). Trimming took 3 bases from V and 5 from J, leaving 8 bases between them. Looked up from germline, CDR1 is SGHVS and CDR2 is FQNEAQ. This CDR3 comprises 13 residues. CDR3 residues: CASSLGGDQPQHF. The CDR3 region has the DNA TGTGCCAGCAGCTTGGGGGGGGATCAGCCCCAGCATTTT. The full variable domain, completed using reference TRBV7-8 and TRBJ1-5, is GAGVSQSPRYKVAKRGQDVALRCDPISGHVSLFWYQQALGQGPEFLTYFQNEAQLDKSGLPSDRFFAERPEGSVSTLKIQRTQQEDSAVYLCASSLGGDQPQHFGDGTRLSIL.

Here the CDR3 DNA reads TGTGCCAGCAGCTTAAAATTGGTGACAGGGGAAGCTTTCTTT. This encodes CASSLKLVTGEAFF. The chain combines TRBV7-6 with TRBJ1-1; 7 bases are shared with TRBD1. V shed 2 bases and J 8 bases; nucleotides not matched to a gene: 8. CDR1 and CDR2 from the germline V gene are SGHVS and FNYEAQ. This CDR3 comprises 14 residues.

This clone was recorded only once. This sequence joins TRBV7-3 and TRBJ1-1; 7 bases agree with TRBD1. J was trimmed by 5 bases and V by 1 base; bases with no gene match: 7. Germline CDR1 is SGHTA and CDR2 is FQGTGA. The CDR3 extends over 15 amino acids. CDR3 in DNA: TGTGCCAGCAGCTTAAAAGGGGGCGAGTATACTGAAGCTTTCTTT. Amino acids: CASSLKGGEYTEAFF.

CDR3 region: CASSFTQGADGYTF. In DNA form, the CDR3 reads TGTGCCAGCAGCTTCACACAGGGGGCAGATGGCTACACCTTC. The chain carries TRBV7-8 and TRBJ1-2; 9 nucleotides agree with TRBD1. Per germline, CDR1 SGHVS and CDR2 FQNEAQ. V lost 3 bases, J lost 6 bases, and 5 bases stayed unmatched. This CDR3 comprises 14 residues.

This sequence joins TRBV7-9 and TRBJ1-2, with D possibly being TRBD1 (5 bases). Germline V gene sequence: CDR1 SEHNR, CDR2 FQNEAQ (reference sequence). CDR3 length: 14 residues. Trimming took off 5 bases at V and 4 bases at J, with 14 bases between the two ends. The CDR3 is CASSQHGGVYGYTF. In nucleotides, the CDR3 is TGTGCCAGCAGCCAGCACGGGGGAGTCTATGGCTACACCTTC.

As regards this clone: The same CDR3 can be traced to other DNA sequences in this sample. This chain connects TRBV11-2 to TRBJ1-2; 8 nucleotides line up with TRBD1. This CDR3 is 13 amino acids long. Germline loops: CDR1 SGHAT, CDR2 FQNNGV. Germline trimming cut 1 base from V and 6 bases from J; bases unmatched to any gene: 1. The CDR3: CASSLAGGNGYTF. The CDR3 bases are TGTGCCAGCAGCTTAGCAGGGGGCAATGGCTACACCTTC. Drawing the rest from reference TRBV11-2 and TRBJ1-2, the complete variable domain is EAGVAQSPRYKIIEKRQSVAFWCNPISGHATLYWYQQILGQGPKLLIQFQNNGVVDDSQLPKDRFSAERLKGVDSTLKIQPAKLEDSAVYLCASSLAGGNGYTFGSGTRLTVV.

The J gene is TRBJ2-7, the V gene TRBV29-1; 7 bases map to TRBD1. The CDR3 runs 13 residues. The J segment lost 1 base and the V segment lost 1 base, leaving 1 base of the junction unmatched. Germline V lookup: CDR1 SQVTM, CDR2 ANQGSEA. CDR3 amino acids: CSVEVTGSYEQYF. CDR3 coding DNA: TGCAGCGTTGAAGTGACAGGGTCCTACGAGCAGTACTTC.

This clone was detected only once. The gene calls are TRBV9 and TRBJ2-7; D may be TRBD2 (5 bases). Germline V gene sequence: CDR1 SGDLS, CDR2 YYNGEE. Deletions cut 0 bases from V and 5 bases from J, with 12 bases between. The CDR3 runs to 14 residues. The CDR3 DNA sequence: TGTGCCAGCAGCGTAGGACTACTAGGGCACGAGCAGTACTTC. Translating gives CASSVGLLGHEQYF.

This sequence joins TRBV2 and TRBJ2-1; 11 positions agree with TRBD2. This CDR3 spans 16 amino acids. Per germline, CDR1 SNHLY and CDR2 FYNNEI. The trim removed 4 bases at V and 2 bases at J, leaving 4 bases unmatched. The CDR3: CASSATSGSPYNEQFF. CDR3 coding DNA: TGTGCCAGCAGTGCCACTAGCGGGAGCCCCTACAATGAGCAGTTCTTC.

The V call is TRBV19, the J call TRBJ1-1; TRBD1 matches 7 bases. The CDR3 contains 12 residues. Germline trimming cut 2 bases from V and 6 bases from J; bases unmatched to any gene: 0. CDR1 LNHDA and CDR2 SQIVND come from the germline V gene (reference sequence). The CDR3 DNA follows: TGTGCCAGTAGTATAACAGGGGCTGAAGCTTTCTTT. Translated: CASSITGAEAFF. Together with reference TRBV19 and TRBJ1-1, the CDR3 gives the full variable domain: DGGITQSPKYLFRKEGQNVTLSCEQNLNHDAMYWYRQDPGQGLRLIYYSQIVNDFQKGDIAEGYSVSREKKESFPLTVTSAQKNPTAFYLCASSITGAEAFFGQGTRLTVV.

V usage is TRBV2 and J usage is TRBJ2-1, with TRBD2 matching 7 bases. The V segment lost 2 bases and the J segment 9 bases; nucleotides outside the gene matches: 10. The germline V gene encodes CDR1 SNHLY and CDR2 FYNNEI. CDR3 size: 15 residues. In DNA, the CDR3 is TGTGCCAGCAGTGAATGGATGGAGCGGGGACTTGAGCAGTTCTTC. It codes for CASSEWMERGLEQFF. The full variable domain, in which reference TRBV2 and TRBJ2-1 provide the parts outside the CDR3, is EPEVTQTPSHQVTQMGQEVILRCVPISNHLYFYWYRQILGQKVEFLVSFYNNEISEKSEIFDDQFSVERPDGSNFTLKIRSTKLEDSAMYFCASSEWMERGLEQFFGPGTRLTVL.

The CDR3 loop is CASSWGQGFAGNTIYF. The CDR3 bases are TGTGCCAGCAGCTGGGGACAGGGGTTCGCTGGAAACACCATATATTTT. The V gene is TRBV7-8, the J gene TRBJ1-3; 10 bases align to TRBD1. Germline V gene lookup returns CDR1 SGHVS and CDR2 FQNEAQ. J was trimmed by 2 bases and V by 4 bases; bases with no gene match: 5. This CDR3 has 16 residues. Filled out from reference TRBV7-8 and TRBJ1-3, the complete variable domain reads GAGVSQSPRYKVAKRGQDVALRCDPISGHVSLFWYQQALGQGPEFLTYFQNEAQLDKSGLPSDRFFAERPEGSVSTLKIQRTQQEDSAVYLCASSWGQGFAGNTIYFGEGSWLTVV.